In this sample, the clone carrying this TCR beta chain turned up once. This CDR3 has 15 amino acids. The ends lost 5 bases at V and 0 bases at J; junction bases unmatched: 6. Germline-derived CDR1 and CDR2 are SGHTA and FQGNSA. The data are from a study of T cell changes during pregnancy in multiple sclerosis. TCRdb's table, derived via immunoSEQ multiplex PCR, lists solely in-frame clones and lacks some. The table records approximately 61,000 clones, more than 90% of them present only once. The sequencing here drew on peripheral blood, taken in the first trimester of pregnancy. The TCR was taken from a female donor in good health, enrolled as a control in a pregnancy study. The rearrangement joins TRBV7-2 to TRBJ1-2, with 7 bases identical to TRBD1. The CDR3 spells CASSRTGQPNYGYTF. The CDR3 DNA reads TGTGCCAGCAGCCGTACGGGACAGCCTAACTATGGCTACACCTTC.